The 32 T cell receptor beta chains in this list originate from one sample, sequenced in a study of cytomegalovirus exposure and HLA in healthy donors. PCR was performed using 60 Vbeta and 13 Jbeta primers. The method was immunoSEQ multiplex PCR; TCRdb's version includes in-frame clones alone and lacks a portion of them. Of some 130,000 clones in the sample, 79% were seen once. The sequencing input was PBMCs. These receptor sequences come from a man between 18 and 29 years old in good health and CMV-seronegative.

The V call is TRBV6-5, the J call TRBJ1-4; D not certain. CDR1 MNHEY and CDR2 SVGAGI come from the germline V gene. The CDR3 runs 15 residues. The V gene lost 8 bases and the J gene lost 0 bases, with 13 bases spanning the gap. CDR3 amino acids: CASGLTRATNEKLFF. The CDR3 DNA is TGTGCCAGCGGCCTCACTCGGGCAACTAATGAAAAACTGTTTTTT.

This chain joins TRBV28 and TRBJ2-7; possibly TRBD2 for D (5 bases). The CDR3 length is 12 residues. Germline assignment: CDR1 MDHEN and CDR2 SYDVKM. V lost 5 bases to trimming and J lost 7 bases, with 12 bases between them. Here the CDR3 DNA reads TGTGCCAGCAGTGGCGGGCTTTTGGAGCAGTACTTC. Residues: CASSGGLLEQYF. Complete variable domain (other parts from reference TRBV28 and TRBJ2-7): DVKVTQSSRYLVKRTGEKVFLECVQDMDHENMFWYRQDPGLGLRLIYFSYDVKMKEKGDIPEGYSVSREKKERFSLILESASTNQTSMYLCASSGGLLEQYFGPGTRLTVT.

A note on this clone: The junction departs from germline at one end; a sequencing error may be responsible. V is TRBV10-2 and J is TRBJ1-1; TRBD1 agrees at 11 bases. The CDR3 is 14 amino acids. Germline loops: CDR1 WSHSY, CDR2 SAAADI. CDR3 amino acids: CASIEDRGRTEAFF. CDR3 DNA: TGCGCCAGCATTGAGGACAGGGGGCGTACTGAAGCTTTCTTT.

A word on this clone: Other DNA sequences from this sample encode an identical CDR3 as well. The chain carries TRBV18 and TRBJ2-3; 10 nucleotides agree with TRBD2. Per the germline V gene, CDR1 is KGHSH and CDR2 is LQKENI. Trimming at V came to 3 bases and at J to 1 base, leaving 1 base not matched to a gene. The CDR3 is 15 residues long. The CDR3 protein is CASSPTSGGTDTQYF. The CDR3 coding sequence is TGTGCCAGCTCACCCACTAGCGGGGGCACAGATACGCAGTATTTT.

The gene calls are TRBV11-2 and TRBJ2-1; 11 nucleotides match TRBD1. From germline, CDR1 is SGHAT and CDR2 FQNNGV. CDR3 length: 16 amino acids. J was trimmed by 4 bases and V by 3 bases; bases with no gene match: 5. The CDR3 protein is CASSLAGTGGYNEQFF. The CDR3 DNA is TGTGCCAGCAGCTTGGCCGGGACAGGGGGTTACAATGAGCAGTTCTTC.

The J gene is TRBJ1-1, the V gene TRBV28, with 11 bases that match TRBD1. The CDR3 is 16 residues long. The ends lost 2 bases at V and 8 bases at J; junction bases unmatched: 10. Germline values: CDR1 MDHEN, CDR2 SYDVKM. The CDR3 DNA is TGTGCCAGCAGTTTACATGGACAGGGGGCTTATAACGAAGCTTTCTTT. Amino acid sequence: CASSLHGQGAYNEAFF.

As DNA, the CDR3 is TGTGCCAGCAACGATTGGGGGGGCCGGGGCTACACCTTC. Translation: CASNDWGGRGYTF. The chain joins TRBV7-2 to TRBJ1-2; D may be TRBD1 (6 bases). The CDR3 consists of 13 residues. Per the germline V gene, CDR1 is SGHTA and CDR2 is FQGNSA. With 7 bases removed from V and 8 bases from J, the gap between germline ends came to 17 bases.

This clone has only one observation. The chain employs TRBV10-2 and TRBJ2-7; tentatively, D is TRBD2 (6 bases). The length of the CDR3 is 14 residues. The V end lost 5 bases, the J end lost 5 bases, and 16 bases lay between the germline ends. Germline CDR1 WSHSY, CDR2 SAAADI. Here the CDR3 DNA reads TGCGCCAGCAGTATCCCGGGACTCAAAAACGAGCAGTACTTC. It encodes CASSIPGLKNEQYF.

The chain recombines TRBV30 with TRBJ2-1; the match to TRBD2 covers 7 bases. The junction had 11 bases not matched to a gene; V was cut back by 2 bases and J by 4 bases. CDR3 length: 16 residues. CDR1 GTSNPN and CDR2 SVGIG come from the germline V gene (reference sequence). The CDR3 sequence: CAWSQWGSGRYNEQFF. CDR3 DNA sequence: TGTGCCTGGAGTCAGTGGGGTAGCGGGCGGTACAATGAGCAGTTCTTC.

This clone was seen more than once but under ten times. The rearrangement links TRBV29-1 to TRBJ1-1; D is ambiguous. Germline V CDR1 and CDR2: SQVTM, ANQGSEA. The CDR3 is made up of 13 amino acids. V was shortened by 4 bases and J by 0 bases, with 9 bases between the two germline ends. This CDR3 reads CSVGGILNTEAFF. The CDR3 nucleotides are TGCAGCGTTGGAGGGATTCTGAACACTGAAGCTTTCTTT.

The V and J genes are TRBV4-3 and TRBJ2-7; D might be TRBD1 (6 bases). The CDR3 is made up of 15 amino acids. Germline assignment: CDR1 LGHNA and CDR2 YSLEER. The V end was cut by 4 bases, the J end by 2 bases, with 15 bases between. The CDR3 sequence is CASSRYRDTTYEQYF. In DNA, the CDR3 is TGCGCCAGCAGCCGCTACAGGGATACGACCTACGAGCAGTACTTC.

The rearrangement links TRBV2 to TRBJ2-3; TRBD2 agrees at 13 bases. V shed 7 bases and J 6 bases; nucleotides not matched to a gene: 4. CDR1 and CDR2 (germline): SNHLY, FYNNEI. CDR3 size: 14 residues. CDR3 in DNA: TGTGCCAGCATGACTAGCGGGAGGTTGGATACGCAGTATTTT. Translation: CASMTSGRLDTQYF.

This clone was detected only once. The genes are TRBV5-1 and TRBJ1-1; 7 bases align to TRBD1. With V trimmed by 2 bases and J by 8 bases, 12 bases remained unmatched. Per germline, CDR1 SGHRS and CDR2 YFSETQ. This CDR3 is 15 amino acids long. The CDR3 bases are TGCGCCAGCAGCTTTAAGCACAGGGGATCGACGGAAGCTTTCTTT. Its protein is CASSFKHRGSTEAFF. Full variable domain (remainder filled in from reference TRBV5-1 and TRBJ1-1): KAGVTQTPRYLIKTRGQQVTLSCSPISGHRSVSWYQQTPGQGLQFLFEYFSETQRNKGNFPGRFSGRQFSNSRSEMNVSTLELGDSALYLCASSFKHRGSTEAFFGQGTRLTVV.

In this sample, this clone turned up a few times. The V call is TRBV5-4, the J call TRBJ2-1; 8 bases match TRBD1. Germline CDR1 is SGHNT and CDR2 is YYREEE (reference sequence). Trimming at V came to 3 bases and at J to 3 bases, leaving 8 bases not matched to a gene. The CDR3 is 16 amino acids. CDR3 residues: CASSSRDRNLYNEQFF. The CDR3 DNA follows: TGTGCCAGCAGCTCCAGGGACAGGAACCTCTACAATGAGCAGTTCTTC.

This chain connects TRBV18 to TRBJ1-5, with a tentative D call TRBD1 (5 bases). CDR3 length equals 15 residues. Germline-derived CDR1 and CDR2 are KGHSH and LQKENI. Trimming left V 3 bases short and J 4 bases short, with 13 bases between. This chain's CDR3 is CASSPKADRNQPQHF. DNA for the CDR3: TGTGCCAGCTCACCTAAGGCTGACAGAAATCAGCCCCAGCATTTT.

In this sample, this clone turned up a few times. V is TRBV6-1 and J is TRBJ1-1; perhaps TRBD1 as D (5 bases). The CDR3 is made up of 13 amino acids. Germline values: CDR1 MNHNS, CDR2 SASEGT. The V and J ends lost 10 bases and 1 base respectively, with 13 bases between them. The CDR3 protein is CATQLTENTEAFF. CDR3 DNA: TGTGCCACCCAACTGACAGAGAACACTGAAGCTTTCTTT.

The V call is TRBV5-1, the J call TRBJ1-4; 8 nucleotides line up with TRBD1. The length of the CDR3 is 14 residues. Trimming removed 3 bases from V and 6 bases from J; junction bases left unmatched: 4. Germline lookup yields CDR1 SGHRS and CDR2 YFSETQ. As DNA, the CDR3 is TGCGCCAGCAGCTCCGGGACAGGAGATGAAAAACTGTTTTTT. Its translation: CASSSGTGDEKLFF.

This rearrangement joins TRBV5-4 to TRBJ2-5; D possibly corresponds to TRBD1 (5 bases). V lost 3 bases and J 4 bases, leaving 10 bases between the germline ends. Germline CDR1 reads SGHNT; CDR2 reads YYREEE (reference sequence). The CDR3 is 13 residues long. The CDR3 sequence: CASSSATGETQYF. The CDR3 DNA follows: TGTGCCAGCAGCTCAGCCACAGGAGAGACCCAGTACTTC.

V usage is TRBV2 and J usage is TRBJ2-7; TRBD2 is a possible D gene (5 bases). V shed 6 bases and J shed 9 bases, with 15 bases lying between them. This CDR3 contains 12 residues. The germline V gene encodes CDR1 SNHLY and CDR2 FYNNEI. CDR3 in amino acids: CASRVEEGWQYV. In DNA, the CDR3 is TGTGCCAGCAGGGTAGAAGAGGGATGGCAGTACGTC.

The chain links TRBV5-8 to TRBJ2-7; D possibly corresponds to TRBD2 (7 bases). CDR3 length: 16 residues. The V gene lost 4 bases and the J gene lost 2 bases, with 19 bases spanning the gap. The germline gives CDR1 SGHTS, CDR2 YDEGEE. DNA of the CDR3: TGTGCCAGCAGCAGAAGAGGGGGGGCCACTACCTACGAGCAGTACTTC. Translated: CASSRRGGATTYEQYF.

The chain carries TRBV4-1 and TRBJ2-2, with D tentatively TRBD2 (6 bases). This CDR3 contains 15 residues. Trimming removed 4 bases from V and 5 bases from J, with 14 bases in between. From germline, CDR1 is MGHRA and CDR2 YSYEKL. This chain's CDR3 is CASSRLFRETGELFF. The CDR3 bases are TGCGCCAGCAGCCGCTTATTCCGGGAGACCGGGGAGCTGTTTTTT.

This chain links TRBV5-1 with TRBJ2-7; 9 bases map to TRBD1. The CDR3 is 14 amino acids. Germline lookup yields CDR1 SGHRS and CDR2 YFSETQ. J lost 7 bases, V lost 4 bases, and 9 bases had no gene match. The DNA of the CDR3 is TGCGCCAGCAGCGGAAGGACAGGGGAGGAAGAGCAGTACTTC. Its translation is CASSGRTGEEEQYF. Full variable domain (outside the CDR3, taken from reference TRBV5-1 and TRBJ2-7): KAGVTQTPRYLIKTRGQQVTLSCSPISGHRSVSWYQQTPGQGLQFLFEYFSETQRNKGNFPGRFSGRQFSNSRSEMNVSTLELGDSALYLCASSGRTGEEEQYFGPGTRLTVT.

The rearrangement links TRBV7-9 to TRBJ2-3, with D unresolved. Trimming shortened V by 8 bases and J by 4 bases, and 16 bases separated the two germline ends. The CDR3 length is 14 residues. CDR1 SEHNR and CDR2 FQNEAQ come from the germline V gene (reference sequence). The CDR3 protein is CASPSPTAADTQYF. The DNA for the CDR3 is TGTGCCAGCCCAAGTCCCACCGCAGCAGATACGCAGTATTTT.

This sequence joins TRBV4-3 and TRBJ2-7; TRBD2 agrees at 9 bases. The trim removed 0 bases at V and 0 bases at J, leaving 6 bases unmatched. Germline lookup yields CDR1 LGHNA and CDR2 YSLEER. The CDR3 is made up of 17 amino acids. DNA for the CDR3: TGCGCCAGCAGCCAAGATTCGCTAGCGGGGAGCTCCTACGAGCAGTACTTC. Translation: CASSQDSLAGSSYEQYF.

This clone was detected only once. CDR3 amino acids: CASSLAGQGSETQYF. The CDR3 DNA follows: TGTGCCAGCAGTCTCGCAGGACAGGGTTCAGAGACCCAGTACTTC. The chain employs TRBV27 and TRBJ2-5, with TRBD1 matching 8 bases. The CDR3 sequence is 15 residues long. The germline CDR1 and CDR2 sequences are MNHEY and SMNVEV (reference sequence). V lost 5 bases to trimming and J lost 4 bases; unmatched junction nucleotides: 9.

CDR3 DNA: TGCGCCAGCAGCTTGCTAGCGGGAGGGCCGGAGACCCAGTACTTC. It is translated as CASSLLAGGPETQYF. The rearrangement joins TRBV5-1 to TRBJ2-5, with 12 bases aligning to TRBD2. Looked up from germline, CDR1 is SGHRS and CDR2 is YFSETQ. There are 15 residues in the CDR3. The ends lost 1 base at V and 5 bases at J; junction bases unmatched: 3.

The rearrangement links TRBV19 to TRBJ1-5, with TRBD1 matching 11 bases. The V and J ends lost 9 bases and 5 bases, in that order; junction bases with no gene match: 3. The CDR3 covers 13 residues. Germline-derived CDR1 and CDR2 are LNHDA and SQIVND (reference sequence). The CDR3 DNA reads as TGTGCCAGCAGGACAGGGGGCGATCAGCCCCAGCATTTT. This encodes CASRTGGDQPQHF.

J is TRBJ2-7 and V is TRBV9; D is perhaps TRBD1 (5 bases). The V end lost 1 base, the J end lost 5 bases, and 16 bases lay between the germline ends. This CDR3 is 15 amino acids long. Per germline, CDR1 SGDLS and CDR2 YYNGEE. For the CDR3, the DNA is TGTGCCAGCAGCGTAAGTGGGGCAGGCCACAACGAGCAGTACTTC. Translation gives CASSVSGAGHNEQYF.

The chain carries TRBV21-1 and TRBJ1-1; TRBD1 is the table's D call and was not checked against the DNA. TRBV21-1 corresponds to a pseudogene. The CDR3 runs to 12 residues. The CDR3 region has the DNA TGTGCCAGCAGCCATTGGTCCAGTGAAGCTTTCTTT. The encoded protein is CASSHWSSEAFF.

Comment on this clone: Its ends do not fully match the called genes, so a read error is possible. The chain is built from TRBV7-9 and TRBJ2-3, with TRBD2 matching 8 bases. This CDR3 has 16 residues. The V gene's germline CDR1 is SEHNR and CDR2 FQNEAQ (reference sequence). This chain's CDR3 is CSSSLAAGVGTDTQYF. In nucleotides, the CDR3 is TGTTCCAGCAGCTTAGCAGCGGGAGTCGGCACAGATACGCAGTATTTT.

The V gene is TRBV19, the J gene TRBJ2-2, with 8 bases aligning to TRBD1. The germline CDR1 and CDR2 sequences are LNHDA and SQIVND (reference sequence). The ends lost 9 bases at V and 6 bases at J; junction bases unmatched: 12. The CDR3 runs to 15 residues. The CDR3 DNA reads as TGTGCCAGCCGATTCCGAACAGGGGGTCCCGGGGAGCTGTTTTTT. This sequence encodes CASRFRTGGPGELFF.

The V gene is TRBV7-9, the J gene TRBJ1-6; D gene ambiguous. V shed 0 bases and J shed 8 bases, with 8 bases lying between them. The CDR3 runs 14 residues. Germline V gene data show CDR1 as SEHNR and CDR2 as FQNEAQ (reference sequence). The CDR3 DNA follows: TGTGCCAGCAGCTTAGCGGGTCGGGATTCACCCCTCCACTTT. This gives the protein CASSLAGRDSPLHF.